This T cell receptor beta chain was documented in a study of T cell responses to AZD1222 COVID-19 vaccine. This CDR3 region has 16 residues. Trimming removed 1 base from V and 3 bases from J, with 15 bases in between. Germline values: CDR1 SGHVS, CDR2 FQNEAQ. This table comes from immunoSEQ multiplex PCR, and its TCRdb copy is limited to in-frame clones, with some not included. The repertoire holds over 110,000 clones, about 91% seen once, with 9.3% in the top ten. J is TRBJ1-2 and V is TRBV7-8, with a possible D match to TRBD1 (5 bases). Material: peripheral blood, obtained 28 days after the second AZD1222 dose. The sequence came from an adult who received the AZD1222 COVID-19 vaccine. In DNA form, the CDR3 reads TGTGCCAGCAGCTTAGACTCGGGACGGAATTACTATGGCTACACCTTC. The encoded protein is CASSLDSGRNYYGYTF.